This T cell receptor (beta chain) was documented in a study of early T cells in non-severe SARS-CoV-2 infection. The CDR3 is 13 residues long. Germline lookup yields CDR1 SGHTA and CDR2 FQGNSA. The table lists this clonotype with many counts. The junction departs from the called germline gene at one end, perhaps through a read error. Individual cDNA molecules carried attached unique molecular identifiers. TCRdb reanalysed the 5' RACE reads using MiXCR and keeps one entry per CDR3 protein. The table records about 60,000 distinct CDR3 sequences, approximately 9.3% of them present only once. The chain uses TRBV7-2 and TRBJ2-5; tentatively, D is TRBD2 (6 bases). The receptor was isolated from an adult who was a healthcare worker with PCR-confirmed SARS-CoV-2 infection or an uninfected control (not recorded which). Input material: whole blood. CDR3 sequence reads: CASSPSPEDPGVF. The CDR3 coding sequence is TGTGCCAGCAGCCCGTCCCCCGAGGACCCGGGGGTTTTC. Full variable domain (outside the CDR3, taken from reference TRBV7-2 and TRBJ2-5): GAGVSQSPSNKVTEKGKDVELRCDPISGHTALYWYRQSLGQGLEFLIYFQGNSAPDKSGLPSDRFSAERTGGSVSTLTIQRTQQEDSAVYLCASSPSPEDPGVFGPGTRLLVL.